Following are 27 T cell receptor beta chains from one sample sequenced in a study of T cells in Graves' hyperthyroidism and ophthalmopathy (dated by TCRdb to about 2019). The library was prepared using multiplex PCR. The sample was run on an Illumina HiSeq 2000. The TCR beta CDR3 regions were amplified from RNA transcripts. For the first round of RT-PCR on the TCR CDR3, the HTBI primer set was used together with the Qiagen OneStep RT-PCR kit. TCRdb passed the public sequencing reads through fastp at Q25 and MiXCR, retaining productive beta sequences. Every distinct CDR3 protein forms one entry, paired with its most common genes and DNA. Across this sample there are nearly 600,000 distinct CDR3 sequences, with 12% to 15% seen only once. Of the sample, roughly 7% falls within the top ten clones. Sequencing was done on a sample of blood. Receptors were obtained from a woman under 30 with Graves' ophthalmopathy.

This clonotype has ten or more counts. The chain combines TRBV10-2 with TRBJ2-1; 13 nucleotides line up with TRBD2. V was pared by 10 bases and J by 8 bases, with 8 bases of the junction left unmatched. This CDR3 has 14 residues. Looked up from germline, CDR1 is WSHSY and CDR2 is SAAADI. This CDR3 reads CATTGTSGIDEQFF. The CDR3 coding sequence is TGCGCCACCACCGGGACTAGCGGGATCGATGAGCAGTTCTTC.

Comments on this clonotype: Germline is not matched at one junction end, which may reflect a read error. J is TRBJ2-7 and V is TRBV5-6; possibly TRBD1 for D (6 bases). The germline CDR1 and CDR2 sequences are SGHDT and YYEEEE. The CDR3 sequence is 14 residues long. The CDR3 nucleotides read TGTGCCAGCGGCTTGCGAGGGGGCTCCTACGAGCAGTACTTC. It is translated as CASGLRGGSYEQYF. Based on the CDR3 plus reference TRBV5-6 and TRBJ2-7, the full variable domain is DAGVTQSPTHLIKTRGQQVTLRCSPKSGHDTVSWYQQALGQGPQFIFQYYEEEERQRGNFPDRFSGHQFPNYSSELNVNALLLGDSALYLCASGLRGGSYEQYFGPGTRLTVT.

This clonotype was observed many times. The chain joins TRBV10-2 to TRBJ2-7; 8 nucleotides align to TRBD2. Germline CDR1 is WSHSY and CDR2 is SAAADI. The CDR3 loop spans 13 amino acids. Trimming took 7 bases from V and 2 from J; bases not matched to a gene: 4. As DNA, the CDR3 is TGCGCCAGCACCCGGGGGGGGGCCTACGAGCAGTACTTC. This gives the protein CASTRGGAYEQYF.

This clonotype was picked up many times. The chain recombines TRBV7-2 with TRBJ2-3, with 7 bases identical to TRBD2. The V and J ends lost 3 bases and 4 bases, in that order; junction bases with no gene match: 7. This CDR3 has 15 residues. Germline-derived CDR1 and CDR2 are SGHTA and FQGNSA. The CDR3 protein is CASSLTSIFSDTQYF. CDR3 coding DNA: TGTGCCAGCAGCTTGACTAGCATTTTTTCAGATACGCAGTATTTT.

This clonotype has more than one count but fewer than ten. This chain uses TRBV20-1 with TRBJ1-6; D is perhaps TRBD1 (5 bases). This CDR3 has 15 amino acids. CDR1 and CDR2 (germline): DFQATT, SNEGSKA (reference sequence). The ends were cut back, 5 bases at V and 7 bases at J, with 18 bases in the middle. The CDR3, as DNA: TGCAGTGCTCCTAAGGGACCCGGGAGGAATTCACCCCTCCACTTT. Protein sequence: CSAPKGPGRNSPLHF.

J is TRBJ2-3 and V is TRBV27, with TRBD2 matching over 9 bases. The V and J ends lost 5 bases and 2 bases, in that order; junction bases with no gene match: 20. The CDR3 totals 20 residues. Per germline, CDR1 MNHEY and CDR2 SMNVEV (reference sequence). CDR3 amino acids: CASSLISWLAGRPITDTQYF. The CDR3 DNA is TGTGCCAGCAGTCTGATCAGCTGGCTAGCGGGAAGGCCTATCACAGATACGCAGTATTTT.

This clonotype was picked up many times. This chain connects TRBV3-1 to TRBJ2-3; 9 bases line up with TRBD2. Per germline, CDR1 LGHDT and CDR2 YNNKEL (reference sequence). V lost 3 bases and J lost 2; bases outside the gene matches: 6. The CDR3 covers 16 residues. The CDR3: CASSHGGLALTDTQYF. The CDR3 bases are TGTGCCAGCAGCCATGGGGGACTAGCCCTCACAGATACGCAGTATTTT.

This clonotype appeared many times. This chain connects TRBV7-9 to TRBJ2-5; perhaps D is TRBD1 or TRBD2 (5 bases each). The length of the CDR3 is 12 residues. CDR1 and CDR2 (germline): SEHNR, FQNEAQ (reference sequence). Trimming removed 7 bases at V and 5 bases at J, with 11 bases between. The CDR3 DNA reads TGTGCCAGCACCAGGGAGCGGGAGACCCAGTACTTC. As protein: CASTRERETQYF.

The sample holds a few counts of this clonotype. This chain links TRBV14 with TRBJ2-1; TRBD2 matches at 7 bases. CDR1 and CDR2 (germline): SGHDN, FVKESK. The V gene end was trimmed by 5 bases and the J gene end by 2 bases; junction bases not matched to a gene: 6. This CDR3 is built from 15 residues. CDR3 DNA sequence: TGTGCCAGCAGCGGGGGGGGGAGAGCCTACAATGAGCAGTTCTTC. This translates into CASSGGGRAYNEQFF.

This clonotype was seen many times. The chain is built from TRBV7-2 and TRBJ1-5; D possibly corresponds to TRBD1 (5 bases). The CDR3 runs to 16 residues. V was shortened by 2 bases and J by 1 base, with 12 bases between the two germline ends. The germline V gene has CDR1 SGHTA and CDR2 FQGNSA. CDR3 nucleotides: TGTGCCAGCAGCTTAATCTCGGGACGAAGCAATCAGCCCCAGCATTTT. This gives the protein CASSLISGRSNQPQHF.

The chain recombines TRBV7-8 with TRBJ1-1, with D maybe TRBD1 (5 bases). The CDR3 is 14 residues long. Germline lookup yields CDR1 SGHVS and CDR2 FQNEAQ. V was shortened by 5 bases and J by 7 bases, with 17 bases between the two germline ends. The CDR3 reads CASSPHRGENEAFF. The CDR3 DNA reads as TGTGCCAGCAGCCCCCATAGGGGCGAGAATGAAGCTTTCTTT.

This clonotype was seen at least ten times. V gene TRBV3-1 combines with J gene TRBJ1-3; D gene uncertain. CDR3 length: 15 amino acids. Germline CDR1 and CDR2: LGHDT and YNNKEL (reference sequence). Trimming left V 0 bases short and J 1 base short, with 7 bases between. DNA for the CDR3: TGTGCCAGCAGCCAAGATGCGACATCTGGAAACACCATATATTTT. The encoded protein is CASSQDATSGNTIYF. The full variable domain, its missing parts supplied by reference TRBV3-1 and TRBJ1-3, is DTAVSQTPKYLVTQMGNDKSIKCEQNLGHDTMYWYKQDSKKFLKIMFSYNNKELIINETVPNRFSPKSPDKAHLNLHINSLELGDSAVYFCASSQDATSGNTIYFGEGSWLTVV.

There are a few counts of this clonotype. This rearrangement joins TRBV30 to TRBJ1-1; D perhaps matches TRBD1 (5 bases). CDR3 length equals 14 residues. V gave up 8 bases and J gave up 4 bases, with 20 bases separating them. Per the germline V gene, CDR1 is GTSNPN and CDR2 is SVGIG (reference sequence). The CDR3 coding sequence is TGTGCCGAAACCACGCAGGGAGGGGTCACTGAAGCTTTCTTT. It codes for CAETTQGGVTEAFF.

V usage is TRBV7-2 and J usage is TRBJ2-7, with D possibly TRBD2 on 5 matching bases. This CDR3 comprises 13 residues. Germline CDR1 and CDR2: SGHTA and FQGNSA. Trimming took off 2 bases at V and 3 bases at J, with 8 bases between the two ends. In nucleotides, the CDR3 is TGTGCCAGCAGCTTAACTAGGGTCTACGAGCAGTACTTC. Translated: CASSLTRVYEQYF.

This clonotype was counted ten times or more. V usage is TRBV2 and J usage is TRBJ1-4, with D possibly matching TRBD1 (6 bases). Germline V gene data show CDR1 as SNHLY and CDR2 as FYNNEI. The CDR3 totals 16 residues. Trimming removed 7 bases at V and 13 bases at J, with 28 bases between. CDR3 DNA: TGTGCCAGCACAGGGCCCCTCGCCGGGACACGGTTCGGACTGTTTTTT. This encodes CASTGPLAGTRFGLFF.

This clonotype was picked up many times. The CDR3 region is CASSFETLSGELFF. CDR3 bases: TGTGCCAGCAGTTTCGAGACTCTGTCCGGGGAGCTGTTTTTT. This chain uses TRBV6-1 with TRBJ2-2; D not resolved. V lost 5 bases and J lost 6, with 13 bases in between. The CDR3 is 14 amino acids. Per the germline V gene, CDR1 is MNHNS and CDR2 is SASEGT.

J is TRBJ2-1 and V is TRBV6-1; 11 bases agree with TRBD2. From germline, CDR1 is MNHNS and CDR2 SASEGT. The CDR3 covers 16 residues. Trimming cost V 7 bases and J 3 bases; bases outside gene matches: 8. This chain's CDR3 is CASIRLAGGLYNEQFF. The CDR3 nucleotides read TGTGCCAGCATTCGCTTAGCGGGAGGGCTCTACAATGAGCAGTTCTTC.

This clonotype was counted many times. The chain couples TRBV7-2 to TRBJ1-1, with TRBD1 matching 8 bases. Unmatched junction bases numbered 4, after V lost 2 bases and J lost 5 bases. The germline V gene has CDR1 SGHTA and CDR2 FQGNSA. This CDR3 has 14 residues. CDR3 region: CASSLTGGGTEAFF. In DNA form, the CDR3 reads TGTGCCAGCAGCTTAACAGGGGGTGGGACTGAAGCTTTCTTT.

V usage is TRBV6-2 or TRBV6-3 and J usage is TRBJ2-7; 8 nucleotides line up with TRBD2. CDR1 MNHEY and CDR2 SVGEGT come from the germline V gene. J lost 2 bases, V lost 7 bases, and 4 bases had no gene match. This CDR3 is 13 amino acids long. CDR3 region: CASNPGGPYEQYF. CDR3 DNA: TGTGCCAGCAACCCGGGAGGGCCCTACGAGCAGTACTTC.

This clonotype was recorded many times. The chain couples TRBV20-1 to TRBJ2-1, with D possibly matching TRBD1 (5 bases). Germline V gene data show CDR1 as DFQATT and CDR2 as SNEGSKA (reference sequence). The CDR3 length is 15 residues. V was pared by 0 bases and J by 5 bases, with 14 bases between. The CDR3 sequence: CSARDLVGPNNEQFF. The CDR3 DNA sequence: TGCAGTGCTAGAGATCTCGTGGGGCCGAACAATGAGCAGTTCTTC.

In this sample, this clonotype turned up many times. The chain links TRBV30 to TRBJ2-2; possibly TRBD1 for D (5 bases). This CDR3 has 14 amino acids. Between the trimmed V and J ends, which lost 4 bases and 1 base, there was a span of 10 bases. Per germline, CDR1 GTSNPN and CDR2 SVGIG (reference sequence). The CDR3 nucleotides read TGTGCCTGGAAAGTAGGACAGAACACCGGGGAGCTGTTTTTT. Its translation: CAWKVGQNTGELFF.

In regard to this clonotype: A junction end diverges from the germline sequence, so it may reflect a read error. The rearrangement uses TRBV6-5 and TRBJ1-6, with a possible D match to TRBD1 (5 bases). Germline V gene lookup returns CDR1 MNHEY and CDR2 SVGAGI. The CDR3 extends over 18 amino acids. The CDR3 DNA sequence: TGTGCCAGCAGTTACTTGGGACCGTCTAGCTCCAATAATTCACCCCTCCACTTT. It codes for CASSYLGPSSSNNSPLHF.

This clonotype was detected many times. The chain joins TRBV20-1 to TRBJ2-7; possibly TRBD1 for D (6 bases). This CDR3 spans 14 amino acids. Germline V gene lookup returns CDR1 DFQATT and CDR2 SNEGSKA (reference sequence). Trimming took off 2 bases at V and 4 bases at J, with 15 bases between the two ends. CDR3 residues: CSARSRGEGYEQYF. The CDR3 DNA is TGCAGTGCTAGATCCAGGGGTGAGGGGTACGAGCAGTACTTC.

In this sample, this clonotype turned up once. A much larger clone sits a single nucleotide away, making a read error possible. This chain links TRBV29-1 with TRBJ2-3; no clear D. The V end was cut by 6 bases, the J end by 2 bases, with 18 bases between. This CDR3 is built from 15 residues. Germline V gives CDR1 SQVTM, CDR2 ANQGSEA. The CDR3 nucleotides read TGCAGCGTCGCCTCCTCCTTGGGAATCACAGATACGCAGTATTTT. Protein sequence: CSVASSLGITDTQYF.

This clonotype was counted at least ten times. V is TRBV6-1 and J is TRBJ1-4, with 9 nucleotides matching TRBD1. Germline CDR1 and CDR2: MNHNS and SASEGT. The CDR3 is made up of 14 amino acids. With V trimmed by 5 bases and J by 10 bases, 8 bases remained unmatched. CDR3 nucleotides: TGTGCCAGCAGTTTAACAGGGGGCTTGGGAAAACTGTTTTTT. Translated, it gives CASSLTGGLGKLFF.

This clonotype has a count of ten or more. The chain has TRBV3-1 and TRBJ1-1, with D possibly TRBD1 on 5 matching bases. Trimming removed 10 bases from V and 4 bases from J, with 10 bases in between. The CDR3 contains 11 residues. Germline loops: CDR1 LGHDT, CDR2 YNNKEL (reference sequence). The CDR3 reads CATLQGTEAFF. The CDR3 DNA is TGTGCCACCTTGCAGGGCACTGAAGCTTTCTTT. The full variable domain, its missing parts supplied by reference TRBV3-1 and TRBJ1-1, is DTAVSQTPKYLVTQMGNDKSIKCEQNLGHDTMYWYKQDSKKFLKIMFSYNNKELIINETVPNRFSPKSPDKAHLNLHINSLELGDSAVYFCATLQGTEAFFGQGTRLTVV.

The J gene is TRBJ1-2, the V gene TRBV12-3 or TRBV12-4; no clear D. The CDR3 loop spans 17 amino acids. V gave up 8 bases and J gave up 2 bases, with 24 bases separating them. The CDR3 reads CASRTALKTGWNYGYTF. The CDR3 nucleotides read TGTGCCAGCCGTACTGCCCTAAAGACGGGGTGGAACTATGGCTACACCTTC.